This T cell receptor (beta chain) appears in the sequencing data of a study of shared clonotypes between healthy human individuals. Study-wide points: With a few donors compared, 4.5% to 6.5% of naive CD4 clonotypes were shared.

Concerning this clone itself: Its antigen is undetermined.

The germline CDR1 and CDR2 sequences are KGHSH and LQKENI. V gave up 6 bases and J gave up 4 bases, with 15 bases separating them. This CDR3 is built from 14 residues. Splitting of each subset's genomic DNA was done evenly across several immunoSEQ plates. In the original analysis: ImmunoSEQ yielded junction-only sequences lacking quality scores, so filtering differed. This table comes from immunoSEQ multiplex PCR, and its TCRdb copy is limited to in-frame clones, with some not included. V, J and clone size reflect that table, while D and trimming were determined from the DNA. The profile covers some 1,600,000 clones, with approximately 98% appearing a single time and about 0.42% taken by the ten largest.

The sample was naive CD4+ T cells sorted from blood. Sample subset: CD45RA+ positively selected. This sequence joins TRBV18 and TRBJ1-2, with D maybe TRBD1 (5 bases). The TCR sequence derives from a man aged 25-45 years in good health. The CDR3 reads CASSAGTGPYGYTF. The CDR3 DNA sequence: TGTGCCAGCTCCGCCGGGACGGGGCCCTATGGCTACACCTTC. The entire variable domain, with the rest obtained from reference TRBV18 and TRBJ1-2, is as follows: NAGVMQNPRHLVRRRGQEARLRCSPMKGHSHVYWYRQLPEEGLKFMVYLQKENIIDESGMPKERFSAEFPKEGPSILRIQQVVRGDSAAYFCASSAGTGPYGYTFGSGTRLTVV.